Listed below are T cell receptor beta chains from one sample, sequenced in a study of blood T cell repertoires in COVID-19. Profiling relied on immunoSEQ multiplex PCR, and the TCRdb table lists in-frame clones only, not all of them. This table holds about 270,000 clones, around 89% found once. Sample: PBMCs or T cells enriched from blood (not recorded which). These TCRs come from a young woman who had recovered from COVID-19. Both conserved end residues are part of each CDR3. D genes are given only for firm matches. Size is stated for part of the rows, as once, few or many counts, or as a class when the clone is expanded.

D gene	V gene	clone size	J gene	CDR3 protein	CDR3 DNA
TRBD1	TRBV14	-	TRBJ1-2	CASSRTGVGYGYTF	TGTGCCAGCAGCCGGACAGGGGTCGGCTATGGCTACACCTTC
-	TRBV7-9	-	TRBJ2-5	CASSPRETQYF	TGTGCCAGCAGCCCCAGGGAGACCCAGTACTTC
TRBD1	TRBV19	-	TRBJ1-5	CASSGQGAYQPQHF	TGTGCCAGTAGCGGACAGGGGGCATACCAGCCCCAGCATTTT
-	TRBV5-3	few	TRBJ1-4	CARSLGVPQGSNEKLFF	TGTGCCAGAAGCTTGGGGGTACCCCAGGGATCTAATGAAAAACTGTTTTTT
-	TRBV9	-	TRBJ1-5	CASSVGRDQPQHF	TGTGCCAGCAGCGTAGGTAGAGATCAGCCCCAGCATTTT
TRBD1	TRBV10-2	-	TRBJ2-7	CASKRTGTYEQYF	TGCGCCAGCAAAAGGACAGGGACCTACGAGCAGTACTTC
-	TRBV6-6	-	TRBJ1-5	CASSYSRVGQPQHF	TGTGCCAGCAGTTACTCGAGGGTTGGACAGCCCCAGCATTTT
TRBD1	TRBV11-2	-	TRBJ1-4	CASSSLDRGDEKLFF	TGTGCCAGCAGCTCCTTAGACAGGGGAGACGAAAAACTGTTTTTT
TRBD1	TRBV19	-	TRBJ1-1	CASSSRQGEDTEAFF	TGTGCCAGTAGTTCCCGACAGGGGGAGGACACTGAAGCTTTCTTT
-	TRBV14	-	TRBJ2-7	CASSQVGQIYEQYF	TGTGCCAGCAGCCAAGTGGGACAAATCTACGAGCAGTACTTC
-	TRBV12-3/TRBV12-4	once	TRBJ1-3	CASATDGNTIYF	TGTGCCAGCGCCACAGACGGAAACACCATATATTTT
TRBD2	TRBV5-1	-	TRBJ2-3	CASSTRLAGTSTDTQYF	TGCGCCAGCAGCACCCGATTAGCGGGAACTAGCACAGATACGCAGTATTTT
-	TRBV6-5	-	TRBJ1-2	CASRPPGVNGYTF	TGTGCCAGCAGACCCCCAGGGGTCAATGGCTACACCTTC
TRBD1	TRBV5-6	-	TRBJ1-2	CASSSGGRNYGYTF	TGTGCCAGCAGCTCAGGGGGCCGTAACTATGGCTACACCTTC
-	TRBV19	-	TRBJ2-3	CASSILDSSTDTQYF	TGTGCCAGTAGTATCCTGGACAGTAGCACAGATACGCAGTATTTT
TRBD1	TRBV15	-	TRBJ2-7	CATSNVGDRSTYEQYF	TGTGCCACCAGCAACGTGGGGGACAGGAGTACCTACGAGCAGTACTTC
-	TRBV7-9	-	TRBJ1-5	CASSENRNQPQHF	TGTGCCAGCAGCGAAAACAGGAATCAGCCCCAGCATTTT
-	TRBV28	-	TRBJ2-5	CASSFTLGGGETQYF	TGTGCCAGCAGTTTTACGCTGGGAGGAGGAGAGACCCAGTACTTC
TRBD1	TRBV5-4	-	TRBJ2-4	CASSLGKQGALKNIQYF	TGTGCCAGCAGCTTGGGGAAACAGGGGGCTCTTAAAAACATTCAGTACTTC
-	TRBV28	-	TRBJ2-7	CASRYRETYEQYF	TGTGCCAGCAGATACCGGGAAACCTACGAGCAGTACTTC
-	TRBV7-9	-	TRBJ2-3	CASSLEEWWTDTQYF	TGTGCCAGCAGCTTAGAGGAGTGGTGGACAGATACGCAGTATTTT
-	TRBV7-2	once	TRBJ2-1	CASSPQSRRGNEQFF	TGTGCCAGCAGCCCTCAATCCCGCAGGGGAAATGAGCAGTTCTTC
TRBD1	TRBV19	-	TRBJ1-2	CASSAHRGNYGYTF	TGTGCCAGTAGTGCGCACAGGGGTAACTATGGCTACACCTTC
TRBD2	TRBV5-4	-	TRBJ2-3	CASSLFLWFGGTSGVDTQYF	TGTGCCAGCAGCTTGTTTTTGTGGTTTGGAGGGACTAGCGGAGTAGATACGCAGTATTTT
-	TRBV19	-	TRBJ1-5	CASKGGSNQPQHF	TGTGCCAGCAAGGGAGGTAGCAATCAGCCCCAGCATTTT
TRBD1	TRBV6-5	-	TRBJ2-1	CASSYSGQGAHGEQFF	TGTGCCAGCAGTTACTCGGGACAGGGGGCGCACGGTGAGCAGTTCTTC
-	TRBV6-5	-	TRBJ1-5	CASRPRGDNQPQHF	TGTGCCAGCAGGCCTCGGGGAGATAATCAGCCCCAGCATTTT
-	TRBV19	-	TRBJ2-5	CASSIGQIETQYF	TGTGCCAGTAGTATAGGGCAGATAGAGACCCAGTACTTC
-	TRBV15	-	TRBJ1-4	CATSPSGTANEKLFF	TGTGCCACCAGCCCAAGCGGGACCGCTAATGAAAAACTGTTTTTT
TRBD2	TRBV11-2	-	TRBJ2-1	CASSLRGTYNEQFF	TGTGCCAGCAGCTTGCGGGGGACCTACAATGAGCAGTTCTTC
TRBD1	TRBV2	-	TRBJ1-5	CASSSYTGGLRPQHF	TGTGCCAGCAGTTCCTATACAGGGGGCTTGAGGCCCCAGCATTTT
-	TRBV4-2	-	TRBJ1-5	CASSQAEFGGNQPQHF	TGTGCCAGCAGCCAAGCAGAGTTCGGGGGAAATCAGCCCCAGCATTTT
-	TRBV18	few	TRBJ1-5	CASSPPVQGDNQPQHF	TGTGCCAGCTCACCACCGGTTCAGGGCGACAATCAGCCCCAGCATTTT
TRBD1	TRBV9	-	TRBJ1-5	CASSVELGTGPHQPQHF	TGTGCCAGCAGCGTAGAGTTAGGGACAGGGCCTCATCAGCCCCAGCATTTT
TRBD2	TRBV27	once	TRBJ2-5	CASSLSVASGVDETQYF	TGTGCCAGCAGTTTATCGGTAGCTAGCGGGGTGGACGAGACCCAGTACTTC
-	TRBV9	-	TRBJ1-3	CASSVGREANTIYF	TGTGCCAGCAGCGTAGGCAGGGAAGCGAACACCATATATTTT
-	TRBV4-1	-	TRBJ1-1	CASSQDGVGEAFF	TGCGCCAGCAGCCAAGACGGGGTAGGTGAAGCTTTCTTT
-	TRBV13	-	TRBJ2-5	CASSPPGLGQETQYF	TGTGCCAGCAGCCCCCCCGGACTGGGACAAGAGACCCAGTACTTC
TRBD2	TRBV5-1	-	TRBJ2-1	CASSPGLAPSYNEQFF	TGCGCCAGCAGCCCTGGACTAGCACCCTCCTACAATGAGCAGTTCTTC
-	TRBV4-1	once	TRBJ2-6	CASSPLNRVFPGANVLTF	TGCGCCAGCAGCCCACTAAACAGGGTCTTTCCAGGGGCCAACGTCCTGACTTTC
TRBD1	TRBV9	-	TRBJ2-1	CASSAGQGGGNEQFF	TGTGCCAGCAGCGCGGGACAGGGTGGAGGCAATGAGCAGTTCTTC
TRBD1	TRBV27	-	TRBJ1-6	CASSSGQGGSYNSPLHF	TGTGCCAGCAGTTCGGGACAGGGAGGCTCCTATAATTCACCCCTCCACTTT
-	TRBV2	-	TRBJ2-7	CASSEDRLNYEQYF	TGTGCCAGCAGTGAAGACAGGCTAAACTACGAGCAGTACTTC
TRBD1	TRBV9	-	TRBJ2-3	CASSVMTGDADTQYF	TGTGCCAGCAGCGTAATGACAGGGGACGCAGATACGCAGTATTTT
-	TRBV7-2	-	TRBJ1-2	CASSLIVHLYGYTF	TGTGCCAGCAGCTTAATTGTACACCTCTATGGCTACACCTTC
-	TRBV10-3	-	TRBJ1-5	CAISTSGGNQPQHF	TGTGCCATCAGTACCTCAGGGGGCAATCAGCCCCAGCATTTT
-	TRBV19	once	TRBJ1-2	CASSTTGYYGYTF	TGTGCCAGTAGTACCACAGGGTACTATGGCTACACCTTC
TRBD1	TRBV14	-	TRBJ2-5	CASSQLTGGAETQYF	TGTGCCAGCAGCCAACTGACAGGGGGCGCAGAGACCCAGTACTTC
TRBD2	TRBV5-1	-	TRBJ2-7	CASSLASGGRNEQYF	TGCGCCAGCAGCTTGGCTAGCGGGGGACGTAACGAGCAGTACTTC
-	TRBV6-5	-	TRBJ1-4	CASSYSGGPSEKLFF	TGTGCCAGCAGTTACTCGGGGGGGCCGAGCGAAAAACTGTTTTTT
TRBD1	TRBV2	-	TRBJ2-7	CASSRDRGRLLNEQYF	TGTGCCAGCAGTCGGGACAGGGGGCGACTTTTAAACGAGCAGTACTTC
TRBD2	TRBV11-1	-	TRBJ2-3	CASSYNLAATGGTQYF	TGTGCCAGCAGCTATAATCTAGCGGCAACCGGAGGGACGCAGTATTTT
TRBD1	TRBV10-1	-	TRBJ1-1	CASSPGTGVTEAFF	TGCGCCAGCAGCCCCGGGACAGGGGTGACTGAAGCTTTCTTT
TRBD1	TRBV6-5	-	TRBJ1-5	CASCFDRGLVFPQHF	TGTGCCAGTTGCTTCGACAGGGGGCTGGTATTTCCCCAGCATTTT
TRBD1	TRBV5-1	-	TRBJ2-5	CASSRQGAREETQYF	TGCGCCAGCAGCCGACAGGGGGCCAGGGAAGAGACCCAGTACTTC
-	TRBV6-5	-	TRBJ1-5	CASSRGSNQPQHF	TGTGCCAGCAGCCGGGGTTCTAATCAGCCCCAGCATTTT
-	TRBV11-2	once	TRBJ1-5	CASSPAGGGQPQHF	TGTGCCAGCAGCCCAGCGGGGGGGGGTCAGCCCCAGCATTTT
-	TRBV4-1	once	TRBJ1-2	CASSLSPDRNVGYTF	TGCGCCAGCAGCCTTTCCCCCGACAGGAATGTTGGCTACACCTTC
TRBD1	TRBV28	-	TRBJ1-1	CASRAGTGAFF	TGTGCCAGCAGAGCCGGGACAGGAGCTTTCTTT